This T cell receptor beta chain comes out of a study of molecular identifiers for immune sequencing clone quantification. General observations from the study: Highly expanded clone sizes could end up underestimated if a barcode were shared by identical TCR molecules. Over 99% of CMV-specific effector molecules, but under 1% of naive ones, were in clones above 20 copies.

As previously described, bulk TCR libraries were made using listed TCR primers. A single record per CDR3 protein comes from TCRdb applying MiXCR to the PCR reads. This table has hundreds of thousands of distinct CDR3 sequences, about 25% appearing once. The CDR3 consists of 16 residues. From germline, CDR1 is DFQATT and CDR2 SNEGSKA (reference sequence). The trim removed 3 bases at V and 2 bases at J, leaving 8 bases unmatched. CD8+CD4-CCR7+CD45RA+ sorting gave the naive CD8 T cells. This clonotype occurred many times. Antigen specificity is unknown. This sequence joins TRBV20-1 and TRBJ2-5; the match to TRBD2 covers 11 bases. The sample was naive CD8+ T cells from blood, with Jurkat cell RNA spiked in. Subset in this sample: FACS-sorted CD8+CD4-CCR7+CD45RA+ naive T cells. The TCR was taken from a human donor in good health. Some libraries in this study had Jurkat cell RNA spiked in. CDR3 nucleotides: TGCAGTGCTAGTTTGGCCCGACTAGCGGGACAAGAGACCCAGTACTTC. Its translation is CSASLARLAGQETQYF.